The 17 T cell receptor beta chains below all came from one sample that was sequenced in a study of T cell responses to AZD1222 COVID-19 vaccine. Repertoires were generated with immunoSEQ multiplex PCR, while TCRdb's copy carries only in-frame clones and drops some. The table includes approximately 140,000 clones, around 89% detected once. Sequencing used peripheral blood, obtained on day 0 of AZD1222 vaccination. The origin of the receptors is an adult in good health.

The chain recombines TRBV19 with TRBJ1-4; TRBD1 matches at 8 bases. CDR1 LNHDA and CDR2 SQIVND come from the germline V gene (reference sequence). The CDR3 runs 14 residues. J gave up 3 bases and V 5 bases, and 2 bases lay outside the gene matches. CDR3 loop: CASSLTGANEKLFF. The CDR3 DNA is TGTGCCAGTAGTTTGACAGGGGCTAATGAAAAACTGTTTTTT.

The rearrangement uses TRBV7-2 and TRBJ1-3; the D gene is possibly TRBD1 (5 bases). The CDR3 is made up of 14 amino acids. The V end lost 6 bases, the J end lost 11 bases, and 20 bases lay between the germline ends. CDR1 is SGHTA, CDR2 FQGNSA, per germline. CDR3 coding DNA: TGTGCCAGCAGTACGGGACTGGTGGTGAACCCCATATATTTT. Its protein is CASSTGLVVNPIYF.

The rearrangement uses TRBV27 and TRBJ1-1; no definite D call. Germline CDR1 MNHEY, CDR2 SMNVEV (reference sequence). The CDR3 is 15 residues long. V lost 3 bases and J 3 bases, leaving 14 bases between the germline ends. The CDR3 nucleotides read TGTGCCAGCAGTTTCTCGTCAGGACGGGACACTGAAGCTTTCTTT. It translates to CASSFSSGRDTEAFF.

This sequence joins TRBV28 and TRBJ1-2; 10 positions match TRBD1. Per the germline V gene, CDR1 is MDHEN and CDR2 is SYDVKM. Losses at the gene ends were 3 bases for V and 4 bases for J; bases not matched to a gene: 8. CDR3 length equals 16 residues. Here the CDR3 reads CASSLGTGVLAYGYTF. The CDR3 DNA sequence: TGTGCCAGCAGTTTGGGGACAGGGGTTCTCGCCTATGGCTACACCTTC.

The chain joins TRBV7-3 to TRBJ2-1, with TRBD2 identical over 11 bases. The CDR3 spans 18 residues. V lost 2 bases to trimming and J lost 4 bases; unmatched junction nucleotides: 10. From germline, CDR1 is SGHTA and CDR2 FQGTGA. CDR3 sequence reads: CASSLGILAGGVYNEQFF. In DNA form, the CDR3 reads TGTGCCAGCAGCTTAGGGATTCTAGCGGGGGGCGTTTACAATGAGCAGTTCTTC.

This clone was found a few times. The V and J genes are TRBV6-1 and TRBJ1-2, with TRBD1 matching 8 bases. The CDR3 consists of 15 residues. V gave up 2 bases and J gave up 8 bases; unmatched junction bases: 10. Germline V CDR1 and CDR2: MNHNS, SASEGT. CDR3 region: CASSEMGGQGLGYTF. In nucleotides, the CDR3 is TGTGCCAGCAGTGAAATGGGTGGACAGGGTTTGGGCTACACCTTC.

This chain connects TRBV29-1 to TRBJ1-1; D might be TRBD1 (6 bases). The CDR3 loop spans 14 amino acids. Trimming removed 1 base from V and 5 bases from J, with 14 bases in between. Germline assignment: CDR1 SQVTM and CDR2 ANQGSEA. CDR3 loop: CSVEVGGGGTEAFF. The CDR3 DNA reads TGCAGCGTTGAAGTTGGCGGGGGCGGGACTGAAGCTTTCTTT.

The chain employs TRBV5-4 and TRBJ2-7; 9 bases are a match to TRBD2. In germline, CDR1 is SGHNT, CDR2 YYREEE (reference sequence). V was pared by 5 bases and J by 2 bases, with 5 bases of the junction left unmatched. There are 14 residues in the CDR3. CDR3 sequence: CASSKRGAPYEQYF. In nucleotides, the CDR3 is TGTGCCAGCAGTAAGCGGGGGGCCCCCTACGAGCAGTACTTC.

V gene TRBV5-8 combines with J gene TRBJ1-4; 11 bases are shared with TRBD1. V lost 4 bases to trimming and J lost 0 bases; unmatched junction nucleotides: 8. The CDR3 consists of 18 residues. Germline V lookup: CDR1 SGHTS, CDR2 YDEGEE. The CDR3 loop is CASSLTGQGVATNEKLFF. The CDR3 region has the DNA TGTGCCAGCAGCCTAACGGGACAGGGGGTAGCAACTAATGAAAAACTGTTTTTT.

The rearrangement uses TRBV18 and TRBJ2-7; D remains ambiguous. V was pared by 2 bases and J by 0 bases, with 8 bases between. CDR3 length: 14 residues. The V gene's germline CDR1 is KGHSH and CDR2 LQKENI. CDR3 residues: CASSPTALSYEQYF. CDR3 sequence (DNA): TGTGCCAGCTCACCAACAGCCCTCTCCTACGAGCAGTACTTC.

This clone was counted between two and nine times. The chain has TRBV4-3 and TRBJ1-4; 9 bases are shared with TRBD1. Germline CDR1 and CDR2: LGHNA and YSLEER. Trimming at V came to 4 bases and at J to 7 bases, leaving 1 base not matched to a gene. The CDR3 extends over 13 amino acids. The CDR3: CASSRDRAEKLFF. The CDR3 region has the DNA TGCGCCAGCAGCCGGGACAGGGCTGAAAAACTGTTTTTT.

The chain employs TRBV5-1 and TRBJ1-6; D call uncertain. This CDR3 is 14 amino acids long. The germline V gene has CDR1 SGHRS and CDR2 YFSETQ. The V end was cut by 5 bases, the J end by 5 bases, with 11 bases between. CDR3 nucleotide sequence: TGCGCCAGCAGGGGGTTTGCGAATAATTCACCCCTCCACTTT. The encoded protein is CASRGFANNSPLHF.

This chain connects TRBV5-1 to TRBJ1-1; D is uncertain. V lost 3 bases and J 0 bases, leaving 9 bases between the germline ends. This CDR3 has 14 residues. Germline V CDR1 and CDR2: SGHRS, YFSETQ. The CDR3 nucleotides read TGCGCCAGCAGCTCAAACACGTTGAACACTGAAGCTTTCTTT. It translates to CASSSNTLNTEAFF.

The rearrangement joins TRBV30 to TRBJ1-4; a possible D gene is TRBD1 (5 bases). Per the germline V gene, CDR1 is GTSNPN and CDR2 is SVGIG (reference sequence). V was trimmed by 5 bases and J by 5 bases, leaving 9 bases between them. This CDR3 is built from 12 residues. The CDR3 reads CAWGRENEKLFF. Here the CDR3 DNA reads TGTGCCTGGGGCAGGGAGAATGAAAAACTGTTTTTT.

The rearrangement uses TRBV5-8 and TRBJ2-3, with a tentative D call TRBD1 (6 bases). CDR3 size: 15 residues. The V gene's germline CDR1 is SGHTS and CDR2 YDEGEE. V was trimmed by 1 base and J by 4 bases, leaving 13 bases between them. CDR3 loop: CASSLTGHSADTQYF. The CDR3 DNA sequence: TGTGCCAGCAGCTTGACGGGACATAGCGCAGATACGCAGTATTTT.

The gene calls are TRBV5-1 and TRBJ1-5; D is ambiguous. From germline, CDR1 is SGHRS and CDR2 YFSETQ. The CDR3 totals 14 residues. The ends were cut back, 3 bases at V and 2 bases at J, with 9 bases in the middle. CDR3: CASSSRPGNQPQHF. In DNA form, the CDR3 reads TGCGCCAGCAGCTCACGACCGGGCAATCAGCCCCAGCATTTT.

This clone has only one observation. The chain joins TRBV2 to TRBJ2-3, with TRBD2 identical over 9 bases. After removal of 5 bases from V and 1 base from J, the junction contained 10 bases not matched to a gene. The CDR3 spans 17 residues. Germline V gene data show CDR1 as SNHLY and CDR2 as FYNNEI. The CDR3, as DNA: TGTGCCAGCAGTAAAGATAGCGGGGGAGTCGGCACAGATACGCAGTATTTT. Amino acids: CASSKDSGGVGTDTQYF.